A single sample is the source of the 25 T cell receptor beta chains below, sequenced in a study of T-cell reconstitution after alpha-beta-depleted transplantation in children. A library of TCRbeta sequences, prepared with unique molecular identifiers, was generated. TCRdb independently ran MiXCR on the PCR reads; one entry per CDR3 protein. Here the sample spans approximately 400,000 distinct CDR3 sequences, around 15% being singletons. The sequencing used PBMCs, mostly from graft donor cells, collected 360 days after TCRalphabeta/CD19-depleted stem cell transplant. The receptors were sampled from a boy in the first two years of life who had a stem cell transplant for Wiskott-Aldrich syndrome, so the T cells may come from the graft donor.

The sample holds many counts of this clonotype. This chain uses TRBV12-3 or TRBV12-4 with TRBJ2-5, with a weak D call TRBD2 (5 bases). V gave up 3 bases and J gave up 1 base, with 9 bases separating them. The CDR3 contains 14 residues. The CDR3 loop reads CASSLRGGQETQYF. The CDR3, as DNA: TGTGCCAGCAGTTTGCGCGGAGGCCAAGAGACCCAGTACTTC.

In DNA, the CDR3 is TGTGCCAGCAGCCATGACCCCAGAACAACAGATACGCAGTATTTT. This gives the protein CASSHDPRTTDTQYF. The rearrangement links TRBV3-1 to TRBJ2-3; D is unresolved. Deletions cut 3 bases from V and 3 bases from J, with 13 bases between. The CDR3 contains 15 residues. Germline loops: CDR1 LGHDT, CDR2 YNNKEL (reference sequence).

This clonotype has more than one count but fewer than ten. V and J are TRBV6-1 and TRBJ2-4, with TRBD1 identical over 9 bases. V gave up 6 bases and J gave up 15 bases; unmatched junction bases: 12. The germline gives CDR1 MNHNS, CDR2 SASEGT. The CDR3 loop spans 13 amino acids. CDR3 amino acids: CASSGQGRDLGYF. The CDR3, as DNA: TGTGCCAGCAGCGGACAGGGGAGGGATTTGGGGTACTTC.

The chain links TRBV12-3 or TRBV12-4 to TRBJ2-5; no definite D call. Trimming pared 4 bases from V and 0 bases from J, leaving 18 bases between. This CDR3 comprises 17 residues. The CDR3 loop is CASSSVPRLSYQETQYF. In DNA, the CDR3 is TGTGCCAGCAGTTCGGTGCCCAGACTTTCTTACCAAGAGACCCAGTACTTC.

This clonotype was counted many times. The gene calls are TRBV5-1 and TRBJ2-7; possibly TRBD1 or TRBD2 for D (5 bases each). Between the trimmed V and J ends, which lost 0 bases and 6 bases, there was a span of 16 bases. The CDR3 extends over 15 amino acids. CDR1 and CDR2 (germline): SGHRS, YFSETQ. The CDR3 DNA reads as TGCGCCAGCAGCTTGGATGAGGGGTGGATCGGCGAGCAGTACTTC. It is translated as CASSLDEGWIGEQYF. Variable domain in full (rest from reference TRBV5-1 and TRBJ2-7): KAGVTQTPRYLIKTRGQQVTLSCSPISGHRSVSWYQQTPGQGLQFLFEYFSETQRNKGNFPGRFSGRQFSNSRSEMNVSTLELGDSALYLCASSLDEGWIGEQYFGPGTRLTVT.

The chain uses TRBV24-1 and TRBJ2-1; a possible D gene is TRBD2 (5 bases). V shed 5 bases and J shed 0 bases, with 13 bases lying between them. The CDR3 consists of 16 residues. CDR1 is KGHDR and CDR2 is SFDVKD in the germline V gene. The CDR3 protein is CATSGSTSSSYNEQFF. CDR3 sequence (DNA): TGTGCCACCAGTGGGTCAACTAGTAGCTCCTACAATGAGCAGTTCTTC.

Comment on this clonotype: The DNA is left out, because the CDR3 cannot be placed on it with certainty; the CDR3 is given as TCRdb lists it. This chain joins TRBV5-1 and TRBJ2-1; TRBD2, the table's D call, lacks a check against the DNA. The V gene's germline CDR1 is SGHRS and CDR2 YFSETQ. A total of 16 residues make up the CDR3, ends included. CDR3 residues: CASSFGRGNRRNEHFF.

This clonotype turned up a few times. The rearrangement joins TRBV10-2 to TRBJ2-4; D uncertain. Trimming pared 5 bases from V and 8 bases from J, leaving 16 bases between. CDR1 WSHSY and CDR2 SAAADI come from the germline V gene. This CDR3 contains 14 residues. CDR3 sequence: CASSRRAPSDIQYF. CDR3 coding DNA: TGCGCCAGCAGTCGTAGGGCTCCAAGTGACATTCAGTACTTC.

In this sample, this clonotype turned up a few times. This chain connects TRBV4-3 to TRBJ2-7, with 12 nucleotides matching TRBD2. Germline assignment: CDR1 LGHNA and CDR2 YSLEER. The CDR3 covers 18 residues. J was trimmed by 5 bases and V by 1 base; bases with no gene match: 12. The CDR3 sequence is CASSQVQLAGGRGNEQYF. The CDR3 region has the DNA TGCGCCAGCAGCCAAGTTCAACTAGCGGGAGGCCGGGGTAACGAGCAGTACTTC.

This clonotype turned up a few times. The CDR3 nucleotides read TGTGCCAGCAGCATTGTAGCGGGGCATACCTACGAGCAGTACTTC. Residues: CASSIVAGHTYEQYF. The chain couples TRBV5-6 to TRBJ2-7; 8 nucleotides align to TRBD2. CDR1 is SGHDT, CDR2 YYEEEE, per germline. Trimming took 4 bases from V and 2 from J; bases not matched to a gene: 8. The CDR3 is 15 residues long.

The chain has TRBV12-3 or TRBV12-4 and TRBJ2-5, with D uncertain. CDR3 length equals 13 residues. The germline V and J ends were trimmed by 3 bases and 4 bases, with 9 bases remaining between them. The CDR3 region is CASSFGFGETQYF. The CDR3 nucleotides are TGTGCCAGCAGTTTCGGCTTCGGAGAGACCCAGTACTTC.

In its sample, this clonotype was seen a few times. The CDR3 nucleotides read TGCAGCGTCCGACAGGAATCGGCTGAAGCTTTCTTT. It is translated as CSVRQESAEAFF. The rearrangement joins TRBV29-1 to TRBJ1-1; D is possibly TRBD1 (6 bases). V lost 6 bases to trimming and J lost 6 bases, with 14 bases between them. The CDR3 runs 12 residues. Germline V gene lookup returns CDR1 SQVTM and CDR2 ANQGSEA.

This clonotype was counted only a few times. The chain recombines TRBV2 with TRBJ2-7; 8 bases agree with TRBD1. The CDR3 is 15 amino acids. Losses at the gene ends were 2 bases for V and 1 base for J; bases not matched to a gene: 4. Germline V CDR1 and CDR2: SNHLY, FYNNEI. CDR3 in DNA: TGTGCCAGCAGTGAAAGGGACAGGCCTTCCTACGAGCAGTACTTC. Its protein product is CASSERDRPSYEQYF.

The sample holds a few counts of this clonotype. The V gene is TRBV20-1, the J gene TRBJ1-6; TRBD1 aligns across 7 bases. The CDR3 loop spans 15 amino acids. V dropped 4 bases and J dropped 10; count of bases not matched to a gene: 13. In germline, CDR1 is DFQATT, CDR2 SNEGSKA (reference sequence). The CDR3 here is CSATPRGGGKSPLHF. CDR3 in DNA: TGCAGTGCTACGCCCAGGGGGGGAGGGAAGTCACCCCTCCACTTT.

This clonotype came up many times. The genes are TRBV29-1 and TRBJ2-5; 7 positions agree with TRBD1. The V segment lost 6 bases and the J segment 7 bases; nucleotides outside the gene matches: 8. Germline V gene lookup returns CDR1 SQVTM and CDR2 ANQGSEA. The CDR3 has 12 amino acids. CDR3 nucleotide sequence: TGCAGCGTGGTCAACAGGGGTGGGACCCAGTACTTC. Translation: CSVVNRGGTQYF.

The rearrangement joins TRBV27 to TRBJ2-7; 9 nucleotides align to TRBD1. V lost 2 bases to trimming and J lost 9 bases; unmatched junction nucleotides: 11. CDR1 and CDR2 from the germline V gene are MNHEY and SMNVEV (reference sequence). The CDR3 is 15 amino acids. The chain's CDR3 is CASSLRDRDVGRQYF. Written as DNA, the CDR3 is TGTGCCAGCAGTTTACGGGACAGGGACGTGGGAAGGCAGTACTTC.

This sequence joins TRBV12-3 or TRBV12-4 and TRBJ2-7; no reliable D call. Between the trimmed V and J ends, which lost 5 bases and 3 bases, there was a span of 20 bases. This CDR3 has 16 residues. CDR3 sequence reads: CASSPYRKGPNYEQYF. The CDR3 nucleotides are TGTGCCAGCAGTCCCTATAGAAAAGGACCGAACTACGAGCAGTACTTC.

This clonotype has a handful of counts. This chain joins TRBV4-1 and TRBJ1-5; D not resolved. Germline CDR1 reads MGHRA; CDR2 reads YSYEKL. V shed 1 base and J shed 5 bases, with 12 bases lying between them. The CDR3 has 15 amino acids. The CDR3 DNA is TGCGCCAGCAGCCAAGTACAACAAAGACATCAGCCCCAGCATTTT. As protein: CASSQVQQRHQPQHF.

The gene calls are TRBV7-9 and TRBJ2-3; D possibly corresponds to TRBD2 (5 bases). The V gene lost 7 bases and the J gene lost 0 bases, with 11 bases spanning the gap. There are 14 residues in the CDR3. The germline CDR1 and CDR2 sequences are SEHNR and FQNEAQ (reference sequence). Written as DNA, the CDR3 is TGTGCCAGCAACCGAGCGGAGAGCACAGATACGCAGTATTTT. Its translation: CASNRAESTDTQYF.

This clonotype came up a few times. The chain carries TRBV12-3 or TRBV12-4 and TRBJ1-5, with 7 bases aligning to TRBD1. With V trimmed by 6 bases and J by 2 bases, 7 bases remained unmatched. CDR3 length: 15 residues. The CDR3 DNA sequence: TGTGCCAGCAGCCTACAGGGGACGGGCAATCAGCCCCAGCATTTT. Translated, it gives CASSLQGTGNQPQHF.

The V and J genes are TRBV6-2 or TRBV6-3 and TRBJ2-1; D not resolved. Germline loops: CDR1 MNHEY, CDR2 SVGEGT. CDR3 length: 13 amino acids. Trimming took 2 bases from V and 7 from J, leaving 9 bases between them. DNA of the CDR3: TGTGCCAGCAGTTACCCCCGTGTGAATGAGCAGTTCTTC. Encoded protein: CASSYPRVNEQFF.

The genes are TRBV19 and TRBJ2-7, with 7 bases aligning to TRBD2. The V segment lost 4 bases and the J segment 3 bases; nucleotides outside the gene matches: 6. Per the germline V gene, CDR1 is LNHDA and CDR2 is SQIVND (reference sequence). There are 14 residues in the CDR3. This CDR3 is CASSKAGEVYEQYF. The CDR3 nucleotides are TGTGCCAGTAGTAAGGCGGGAGAGGTCTACGAGCAGTACTTC. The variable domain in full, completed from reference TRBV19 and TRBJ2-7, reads DGGITQSPKYLFRKEGQNVTLSCEQNLNHDAMYWYRQDPGQGLRLIYYSQIVNDFQKGDIAEGYSVSREKKESFPLTVTSAQKNPTAFYLCASSKAGEVYEQYFGPGTRLTVT.

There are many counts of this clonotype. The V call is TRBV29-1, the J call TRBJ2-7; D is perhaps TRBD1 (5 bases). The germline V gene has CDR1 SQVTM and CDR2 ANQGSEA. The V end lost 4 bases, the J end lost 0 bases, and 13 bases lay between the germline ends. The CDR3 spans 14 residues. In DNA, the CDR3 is TGCAGCGTTGGCGCCAGGGTCGGCTCCTACGAGCAGTACTTC. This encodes CSVGARVGSYEQYF.

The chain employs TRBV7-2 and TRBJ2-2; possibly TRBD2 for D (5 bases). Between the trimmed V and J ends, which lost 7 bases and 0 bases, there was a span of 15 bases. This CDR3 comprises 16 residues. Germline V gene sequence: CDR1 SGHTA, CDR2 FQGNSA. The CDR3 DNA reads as TGTGCCAGCATCCTCTCGCGGGCCTCGAACACCGGGGAGCTGTTTTTT. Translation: CASILSRASNTGELFF. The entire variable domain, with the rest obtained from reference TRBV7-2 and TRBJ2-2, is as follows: GAGVSQSPSNKVTEKGKDVELRCDPISGHTALYWYRQSLGQGLEFLIYFQGNSAPDKSGLPSDRFSAERTGGSVSTLTIQRTQQEDSAVYLCASILSRASNTGELFFGEGSRLTVL.

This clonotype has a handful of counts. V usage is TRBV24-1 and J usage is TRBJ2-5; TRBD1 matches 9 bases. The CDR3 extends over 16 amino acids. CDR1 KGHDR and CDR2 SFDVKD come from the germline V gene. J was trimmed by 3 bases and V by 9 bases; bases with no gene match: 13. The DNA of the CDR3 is TGTGCCACCCAGCCGACCTCCGGGACAGGGAAAGAGACCCAGTACTTC. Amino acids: CATQPTSGTGKETQYF.